The entry below describes one T cell receptor (beta chain). Per germline, CDR1 MDHEN and CDR2 SYDVKM. The V end lost 6 bases, the J end lost 1 base, and 16 bases lay between the germline ends. The CDR3 covers 15 residues. Data came from immunoSEQ multiplex PCR; TCRdb stores just in-frame clones and leaves some out. Of over 250,000 clones listed, 70% to 90% are singletons. This record comes from a study of blood T cell repertoires in COVID-19. The sequence came from a woman aged 50 to 60 with acute or convalescent COVID-19. The chain employs TRBV28 and TRBJ2-7; D is undetermined. What was sequenced was peripheral blood. Here the CDR3 DNA reads TGTGCCAGCAGCCCGAGGAGCTCACGGTCCTACGAGCAGTACTTC. Its protein product is CASSPRSSRSYEQYF.